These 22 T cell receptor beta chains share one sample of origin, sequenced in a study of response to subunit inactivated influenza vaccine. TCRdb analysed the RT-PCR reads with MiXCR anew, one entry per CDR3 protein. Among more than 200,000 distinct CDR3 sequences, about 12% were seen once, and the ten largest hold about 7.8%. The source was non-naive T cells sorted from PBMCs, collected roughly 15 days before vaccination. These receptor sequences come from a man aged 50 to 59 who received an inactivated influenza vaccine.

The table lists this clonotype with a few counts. As DNA, the CDR3 is TGCAGTGCCCACCACGACAAGAGCAATGAGCAGTTCTTC. Translating gives CSAHHDKSNEQFF. The chain links TRBV20-1 to TRBJ2-1, with D uncertain. Germline V gene lookup returns CDR1 DFQATT and CDR2 SNEGSKA (reference sequence). The V end was cut by 6 bases, the J end by 6 bases, with 15 bases between. The CDR3 spans 13 residues.

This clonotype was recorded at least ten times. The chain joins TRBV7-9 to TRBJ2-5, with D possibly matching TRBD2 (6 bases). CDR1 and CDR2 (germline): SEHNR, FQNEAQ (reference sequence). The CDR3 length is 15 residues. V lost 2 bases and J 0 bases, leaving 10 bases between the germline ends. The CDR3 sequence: CASSLIAEYQETQYF. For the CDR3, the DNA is TGTGCCAGCAGCTTAATAGCGGAGTACCAAGAGACCCAGTACTTC. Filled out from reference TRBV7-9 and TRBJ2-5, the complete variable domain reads DTGVSQNPRHKITKRGQNVTFRCDPISEHNRLYWYRQTLGQGPEFLTYFQNEAQLEKSRLLSDRFSAERPKGSFSTLEIQRTEQGDSAMYLCASSLIAEYQETQYFGPGTRLLVL.

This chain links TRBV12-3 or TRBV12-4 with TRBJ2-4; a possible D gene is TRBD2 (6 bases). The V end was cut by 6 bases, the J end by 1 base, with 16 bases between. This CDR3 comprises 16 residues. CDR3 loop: CASSQAGGMAKNIQYF. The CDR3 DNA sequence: TGTGCCAGCAGCCAGGCTGGGGGGATGGCCAAAAACATTCAGTACTTC.

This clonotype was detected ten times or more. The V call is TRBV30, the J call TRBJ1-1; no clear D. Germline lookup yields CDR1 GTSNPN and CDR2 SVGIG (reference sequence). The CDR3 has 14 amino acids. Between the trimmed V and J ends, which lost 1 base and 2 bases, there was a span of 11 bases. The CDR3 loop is CAWSAGFLNTEAFF. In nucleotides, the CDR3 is TGTGCCTGGAGTGCTGGTTTTTTAAACACTGAAGCTTTCTTT.

The CDR3 region has the DNA TGTGCCAGCAGTAAGGTGGGGAACACTGAAGCTTTCTTT. Amino acids: CASSKVGNTEAFF. The chain couples TRBV25-1 to TRBJ1-1; no clear D. Deletions cut 5 bases from V and 1 base from J, with 8 bases between. The CDR3 length is 13 residues. Germline V gives CDR1 MGHDK, CDR2 SYGVNS.

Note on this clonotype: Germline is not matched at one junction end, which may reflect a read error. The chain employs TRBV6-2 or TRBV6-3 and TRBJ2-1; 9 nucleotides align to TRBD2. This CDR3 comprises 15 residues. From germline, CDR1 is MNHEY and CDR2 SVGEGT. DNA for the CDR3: TGTGCCAGCAGTGATCTAGCGGGGCCCTACAATGAGCAGTCCTTC. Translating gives CASSDLAGPYNEQSF.

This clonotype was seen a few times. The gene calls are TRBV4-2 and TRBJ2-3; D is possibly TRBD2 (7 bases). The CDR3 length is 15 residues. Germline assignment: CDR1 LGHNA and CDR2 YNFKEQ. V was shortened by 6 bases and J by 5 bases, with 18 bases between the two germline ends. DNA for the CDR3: TGTGCCAGCAGGCCCGAGGGGGGGGCCGGAGATACGCAGTATTTT. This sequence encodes CASRPEGGAGDTQYF.

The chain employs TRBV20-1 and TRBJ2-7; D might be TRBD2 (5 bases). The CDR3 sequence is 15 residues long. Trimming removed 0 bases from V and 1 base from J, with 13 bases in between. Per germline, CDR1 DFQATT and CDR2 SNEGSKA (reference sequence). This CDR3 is CSARDPSGSSYEQYF. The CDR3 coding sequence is TGCAGTGCTAGAGATCCCAGCGGAAGTTCCTACGAGCAGTACTTC.

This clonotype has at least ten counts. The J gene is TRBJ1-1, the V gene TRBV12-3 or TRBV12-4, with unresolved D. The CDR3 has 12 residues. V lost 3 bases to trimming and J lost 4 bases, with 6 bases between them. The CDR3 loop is CASSFWGTEAFF. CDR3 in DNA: TGTGCCAGCAGTTTTTGGGGCACTGAAGCTTTCTTT.

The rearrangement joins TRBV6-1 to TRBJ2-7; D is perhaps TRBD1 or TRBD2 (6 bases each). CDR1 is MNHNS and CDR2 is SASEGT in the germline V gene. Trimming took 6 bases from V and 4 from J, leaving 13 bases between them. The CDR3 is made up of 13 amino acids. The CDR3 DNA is TGTGCCAGCAGCCGGGGGCAAGAGTACGAGCAGTACTTC. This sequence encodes CASSRGQEYEQYF.

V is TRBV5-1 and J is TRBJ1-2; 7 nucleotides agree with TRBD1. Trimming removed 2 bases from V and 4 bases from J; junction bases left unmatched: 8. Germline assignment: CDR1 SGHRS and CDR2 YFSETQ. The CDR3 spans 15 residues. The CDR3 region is CASSFRDRTFYGYTF. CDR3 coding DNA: TGCGCCAGCAGCTTCCGGGACAGAACGTTCTATGGCTACACCTTC.

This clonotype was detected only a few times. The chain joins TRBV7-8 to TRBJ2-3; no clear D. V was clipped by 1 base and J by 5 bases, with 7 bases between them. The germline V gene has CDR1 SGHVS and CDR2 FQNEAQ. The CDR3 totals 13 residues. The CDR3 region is CASSLVAKDTQYF. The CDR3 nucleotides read TGTGCCAGCAGCTTAGTGGCGAAAGATACGCAGTATTTT.

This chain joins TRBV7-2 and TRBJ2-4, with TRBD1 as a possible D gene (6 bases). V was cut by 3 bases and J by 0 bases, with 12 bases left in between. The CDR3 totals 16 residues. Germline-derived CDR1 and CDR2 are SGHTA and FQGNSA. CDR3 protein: CASSLDRTIAKNIQYF. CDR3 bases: TGTGCCAGCAGCTTGGACAGAACTATAGCCAAAAACATTCAGTACTTC.

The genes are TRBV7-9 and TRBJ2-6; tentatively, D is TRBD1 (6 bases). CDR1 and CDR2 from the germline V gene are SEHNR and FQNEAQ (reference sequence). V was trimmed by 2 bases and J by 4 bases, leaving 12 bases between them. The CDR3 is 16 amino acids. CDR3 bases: TGTGCCAGCAGCTTAACCACAGGGTTGGGGGCCAACGTCCTGACTTTC. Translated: CASSLTTGLGANVLTF.

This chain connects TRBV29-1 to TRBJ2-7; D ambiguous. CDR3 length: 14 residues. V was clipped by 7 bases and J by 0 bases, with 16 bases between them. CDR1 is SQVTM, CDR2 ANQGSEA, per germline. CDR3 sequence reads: CSALLEMTSYEQYF. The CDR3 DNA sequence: TGCAGCGCCCTTTTGGAGATGACCTCCTACGAGCAGTACTTC.

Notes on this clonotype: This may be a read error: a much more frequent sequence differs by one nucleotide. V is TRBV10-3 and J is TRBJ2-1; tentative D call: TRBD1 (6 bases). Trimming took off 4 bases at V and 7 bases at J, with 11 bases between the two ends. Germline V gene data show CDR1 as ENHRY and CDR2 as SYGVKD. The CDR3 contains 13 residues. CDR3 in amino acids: CAISGNRDNEQFF. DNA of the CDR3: TGTGCCATCAGTGGGAACAGGGATAATGAGCAGTTCTTC.

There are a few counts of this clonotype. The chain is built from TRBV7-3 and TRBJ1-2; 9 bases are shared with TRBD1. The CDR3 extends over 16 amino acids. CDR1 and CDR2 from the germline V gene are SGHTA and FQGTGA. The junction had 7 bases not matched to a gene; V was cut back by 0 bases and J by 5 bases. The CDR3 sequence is CASSLTGQGSLYGYTF. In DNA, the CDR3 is TGTGCCAGCAGCTTAACGGGACAGGGAAGCCTATATGGCTACACCTTC.

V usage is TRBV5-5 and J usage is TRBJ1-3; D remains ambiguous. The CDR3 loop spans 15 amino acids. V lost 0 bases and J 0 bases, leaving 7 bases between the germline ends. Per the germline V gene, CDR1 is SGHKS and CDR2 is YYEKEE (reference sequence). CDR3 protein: CASSLAVSSGNTIYF. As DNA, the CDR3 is TGTGCCAGCAGCTTGGCCGTCAGCTCTGGAAACACCATATATTTT.

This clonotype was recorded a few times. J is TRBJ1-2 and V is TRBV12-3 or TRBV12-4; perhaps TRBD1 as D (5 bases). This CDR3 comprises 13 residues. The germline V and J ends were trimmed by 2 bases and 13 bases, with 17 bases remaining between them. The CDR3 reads CASSLRGELAITF. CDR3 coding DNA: TGTGCCAGCAGTTTAAGAGGGGAGTTGGCTATCACCTTC.

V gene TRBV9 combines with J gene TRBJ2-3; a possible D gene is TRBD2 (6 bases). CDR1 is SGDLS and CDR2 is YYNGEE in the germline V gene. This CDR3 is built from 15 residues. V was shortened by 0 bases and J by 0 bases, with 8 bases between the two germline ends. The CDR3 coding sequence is TGTGCCAGCAGCGTAGGCGGGGTGAGCACAGATACGCAGTATTTT. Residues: CASSVGGVSTDTQYF.

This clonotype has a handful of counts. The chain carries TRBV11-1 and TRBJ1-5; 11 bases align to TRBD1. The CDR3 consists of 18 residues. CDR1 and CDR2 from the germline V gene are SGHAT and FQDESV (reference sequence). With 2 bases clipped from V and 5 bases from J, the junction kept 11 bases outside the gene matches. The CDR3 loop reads CASSLNMGPGQGDQPQHF. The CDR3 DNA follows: TGTGCCAGCAGCTTAAATATGGGCCCGGGACAGGGGGATCAGCCCCAGCATTTT. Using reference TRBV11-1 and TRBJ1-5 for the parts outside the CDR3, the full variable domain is EAEVAQSPRYKITEKSQAVAFWCDPISGHATLYWYRQILGQGPELLVQFQDESVVDDSQLPKDRFSAERLKGVDSTLKIQPAELGDSAMYLCASSLNMGPGQGDQPQHFGDGTRLSIL.

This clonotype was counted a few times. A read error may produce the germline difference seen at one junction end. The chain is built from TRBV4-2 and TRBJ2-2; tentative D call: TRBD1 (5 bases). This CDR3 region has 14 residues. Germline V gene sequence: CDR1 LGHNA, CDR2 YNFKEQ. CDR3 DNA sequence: TGTGCCAGCAGCCAAGCAGGGAACCCCGGGGAGCTGTTTTTT. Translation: CASSQAGNPGELFF.